This T cell receptor beta chain was found in a study of regulatory T cells in long-lasting Graves disease (dated by TCRdb to the early 2020s). For the study in its entirety: Antithyroid drugs had been taken for less than 3 months by newly diagnosed Graves' disease patients. Patients with persistent Graves' disease were compared with patients with newly diagnosed Graves' disease using TCR sequencing and RNA sequencing of peripheral blood. The study was conducted in China and was registered as a clinical trial. TCR sequencing covered some 13 persistent and approximately 20 newly diagnosed Graves' disease patients, around 35 samples in total. The research as a whole found: The study examined only peripheral blood because the primary lesion, thyroid tissue, could not be accessed. Persistent Graves' disease patients showed lower TCR Shannon entropy and fewer highly expanded clones than newly diagnosed patients, suggesting clonal expansion. Sequencing and analysis were limited to the TCR beta chain. Patients with persistent disease shared more public clonotypes (about 2,900) than newly diagnosed patients did (approximately 970). The authors noted that the small sample size was a limitation that may lower accuracy. TRBV28, TRBJ1-2 and TRBJ2-5 were preferentially used in persistent disease, while TRBV20-1 and TRBJ2-1 were favored in newly diagnosed disease.

Comments on this clonotype: It has no known antigen specificity. One base away lies a much larger clone, so this may be a sequencing read error. The conserved closing phenylalanine or tryptophan is absent in this CDR3, likely reflecting a read error.

Library preparation used multiplex PCR. Sequencing took place on an Illumina HiSeq 4000. iRepertoire HTBI primers and Arm-PCR amplification of CDR3 regions were used to construct TCR beta libraries. Before sequencing, the PCR products went through gel purification. Per the source publication's procedure: Across samples, around 58 TRBV and 13 to 15 TRBJ segments were identified and used for gene usage analysis of CDR3 amino acid clonotypes. COPE and FqMerger were used to merge the filtered high-quality paired reads into contigs. Contigs were aligned with BLAST to IMGT TRBV, TRBD and TRBJ reference genes, and CDR3 was defined per IMGT. Any clonotype with a frequency above 0.1% was classified as a highly expanded clone. Shannon entropy was used to measure repertoire diversity, and the Gini coefficient was used to measure V-J evenness. A clonotype found in more than one individual was treated as public. TCRdb reanalyzed the raw reads on its own, using fastp at Q25 for trimming and MiXCR for clone calling, and kept in-frame beta chains. Entries are consolidated by CDR3 protein sequence, retaining the most common genes and DNA. For this entry, the V and J calls and clone size follow TCRdb and not the study's own pipeline. For this sample there are 550,000 to 600,000 distinct CDR3 sequences; approximately 16% appear just once. More than 10% of the sample rests with the top ten.

Via the germline V gene, CDR1 is SGHRS and CDR2 YFSETQ. The CDR3 is 15 amino acids long, termini counted. The only DNA kept is the CDR3, 45 bases in frame from the first base. V is trimmed back by 4 bases and J by 5 bases, and the junction contains 6 bases that no gene match accounts for. This specimen's time point label, interpreted: newly diagnosed GD, antithyroid drugs for less than 3 months. For both TCR sequencing and RNA sequencing, RNA was extracted from PBMCs in TRIzol. Graves' disease was diagnosed according to American Thyroid Association guidelines. Recruitment of patients was carried out at an endocrinology department in Xi'an, China. From each patient, about 9.7 milliliters of peripheral blood was collected into an EDTA anticoagulant tube. Ficoll Paque Plus density gradient separation was used to isolate PBMCs, and no further T cell sorting was done. An Agilent 2100 Bioanalyzer and agarose gel were used to check RNA quality, while a NanoDrop 2000 measured RNA concentration.

These data also featured in a second study, about T cells in Graves' hyperthyroidism and ophthalmopathy. Looking at the second paper: Graves' hyperthyroidism was defined as stable when no progression to ophthalmopathy occurred over 18 months of follow-up. Hyperthyroidism patients were aged 18 to 65 years and newly diagnosed, with disease duration of less than 2 months. Exclusion was applied to patients with uncontrolled infections, other autoimmune diseases, pregnancy or lactation. Diagnoses were based on clinical symptoms, serum thyroxine and TRAb, thyroid ultrasound and orbital computed tomography. The TCR CDR3 was subjected to a first round of RT-PCR using the HTBI primer set and the Qiagen OneStep RT-PCR kit. Most expanded thyroid clonotypes (frequency above 0.001) were also detected in blood, a finding suggesting that blood repertoires may reflect thyroid immune responses. In cross-validation, a model built on a 13 V-J signature told ophthalmopathy apart from stable hyperthyroidism with 87.88% sensitivity and around 81% specificity, and in testing the same model reached 80%/75%. In validation, progression to ophthalmopathy was predicted by the model with nearly 71% sensitivity and just over 72% specificity, a median of around 5.9 months before onset. TCR V-J signatures able to tell the groups apart were searched for in a discovery cohort of 95 or so patients, of whom about 40 had Graves' ophthalmopathy and about 60 had stable Graves' hyperthyroidism. Prospective prediction of ophthalmopathy was tested in an independent validation cohort consisting of some 19 hyperthyroidism patients and approximately 16 patients who later progressed to ophthalmopathy. The 100 or so discovery patients were randomly split 7:3 into training and test sets. In more than 5 Graves' hyperthyroidism patients, the study also compared T-cell repertoires from thyroid tissue with T-cell repertoires from blood. After blood sampling, hyperthyroidism patients were treated with methimazole at a starting dose of 30 mg daily, and ophthalmopathy patients were treated with high-dose intravenous methylprednisolone. A second multiplex PCR round built the libraries, followed by size selection and purification. Paired-end sequencing of the libraries was performed with 100 bp reads on an Illumina HiSeq2000. Raw data were processed with SOAPnuke, discarding reads with adapters, uncalled bases, mean Phred below 15, or no exact constant-primer or identifier match. High-quality paired reads were merged with COPE v1.2.5, and unique nucleotide sequences were defined as clonotypes. MiTCR v1.1 was used to align clonotypes to the IMGT TRBV, TRBD and TRBJ reference segments. Analysis was restricted to V-J combinations with a frequency above 0.0001, which covered over 98% of repertoires. A TCS score was defined as the ratio between F50 (clonal expansion) and ExV (chaos), using BLOSUM62-based TCRdist between CDR3 peptides within each V-J. Welch's t-statistics and random forest reduced roughly 500 V-J features to 10 to 15, which were used in a naive Bayes classifier (R e1071). No statistical method was used to fix the sample size in advance, and group allocation was not hidden from the investigators. The paper describes TCR Vbeta CDR3 sequencing of about 140 peripheral blood samples, made up of roughly 45 ophthalmopathy patients, 70 to 75 hyperthyroidism patients and 17 progressor patients.

The chain is made from TRBV5-1 and TRBJ2-1, with 10 central nucleotides matching TRBD2. This material consisted of peripheral blood mononuclear cells (PBMCs), taken at new diagnosis, from a patient treated with antithyroid drugs. The TCR was taken from a man in his late teens or twenties with Graves disease. Donor details come from another sample of the same person, matched by shared clones. The DNA is as follows: TGCGCCAGCAGCCTAGCGGGAGTTACCCACAATGAGCAGTTCTCC. Its protein is CASSLAGVTHNEQFS.